One and the same sample provided the 5 T cell receptor beta chains below, sequenced in a study of blood T cell repertoires in COVID-19. The protocol was immunoSEQ multiplex PCR, while the TCRdb copy is restricted to in-frame clones and leaves out a portion. The table lists 95,000 to 110,000 clones, about 86% of them singletons. What was sequenced was peripheral blood. These TCRs come from a woman aged 80 or over with active or convalescent COVID-19.

This chain uses TRBV28 with TRBJ1-2; D possibly corresponds to TRBD1 (5 bases). The germline V gene has CDR1 MDHEN and CDR2 SYDVKM. The CDR3 is made up of 14 amino acids. Between the trimmed V and J ends, which lost 4 bases and 4 bases, there was a span of 13 bases. In nucleotides, the CDR3 is TGTGCCAGCAGTTATCCAGGGAATAGCTATGGCTACACCTTC. Translated: CASSYPGNSYGYTF.

This clone appeared once. V and J are TRBV18 and TRBJ2-3; possibly TRBD1 for D (5 bases). Germline V CDR1 and CDR2: KGHSH, LQKENI. The CDR3 runs 15 residues. V was trimmed by 0 bases and J by 1 base, leaving 8 bases between them. CDR3 sequence: CASSPPRAGTDTQYF. DNA of the CDR3: TGTGCCAGCTCACCACCCAGGGCAGGCACAGATACGCAGTATTTT.

This clone has more than one count but fewer than ten. V gene TRBV6-4 combines with J gene TRBJ2-2; 8 positions agree with TRBD1. Per germline, CDR1 MRHNA and CDR2 SNTAGT. Trimming took 6 bases from V and 6 from J; bases not matched to a gene: 6. CDR3 length: 14 residues. The CDR3 here is CASRRDRTAGELFF. CDR3 sequence (DNA): TGTGCCAGCAGGCGGGACAGGACGGCCGGGGAGCTGTTTTTT.

This sequence joins TRBV30 and TRBJ1-2; TRBD1 is a possible D gene (5 bases). CDR1 is GTSNPN and CDR2 is SVGIG in the germline V gene (reference sequence). V was clipped by 4 bases and J by 2 bases, with 11 bases between them. There are 13 residues in the CDR3. The CDR3: CAWTLTANYGYTF. In DNA, the CDR3 is TGTGCCTGGACCCTGACAGCAAACTATGGCTACACCTTC.

V usage is TRBV6-5 and J usage is TRBJ2-7; 10 bases are shared with TRBD2. Germline CDR1 MNHEY, CDR2 SVGAGI. The J segment lost 6 bases and the V segment lost 2 bases, leaving 7 bases of the junction unmatched. The CDR3 runs to 15 residues. CDR3 sequence reads: CASSYVLAGEGEQYF. CDR3 DNA: TGTGCCAGCAGTTACGTGCTAGCGGGAGAGGGCGAGCAGTACTTC.